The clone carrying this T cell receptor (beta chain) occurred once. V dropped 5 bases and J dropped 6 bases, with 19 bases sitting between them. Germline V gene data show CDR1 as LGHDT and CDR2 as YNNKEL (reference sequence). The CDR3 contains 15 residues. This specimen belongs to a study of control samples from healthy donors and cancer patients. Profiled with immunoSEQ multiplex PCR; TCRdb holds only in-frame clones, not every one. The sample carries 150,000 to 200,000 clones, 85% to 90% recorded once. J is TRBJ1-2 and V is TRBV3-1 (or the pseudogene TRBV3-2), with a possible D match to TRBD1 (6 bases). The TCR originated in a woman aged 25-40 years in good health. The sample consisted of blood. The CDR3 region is CASSISGQPRHGYTF. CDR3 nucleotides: TGTGCCAGCAGCATTTCAGGACAGCCAAGACATGGCTACACCTTC.